This T cell receptor beta chain came from a study of cytomegalovirus exposure and HLA in healthy donors (dated 2017 in TCRdb). Turning to the overall study: An earlier analysis of several hundred of the donors reported around 280 Gb of sequence data and 117 million unique TCR beta sequences obtained from about 200 million T cells. To decide whether each TCR beta V gene segment behaved as functional or pseudogenic, an earlier analysis of some 600 of the donors relied on high-throughput TCR beta sequencing. Across about 370 genotyped donors of the cohort, an average of 235,054 unique TCR beta nucleotide sequences per donor were sequenced, and 15% to 20% of those sequences were non-productive. The study was designed to test whether signatures of past pathogen exposure could be identified by cataloging public T cell receptors. A later analysis re-examined previously published TCR beta repertoires from several hundred donors and added high-resolution HLA genotyping to investigate patterns of TCR occurrence. Roughly 300 gigabases of sequencing data and 70 million to 100 million unique TCR sequences were included in an early release covering under 650 HLA-typed donors. Every discovery cohort repertoire had been produced on one sequencing platform. HLA typing covered class I and class II loci at four-digit resolution. Typing coverage differed by locus: A, B, C, DRB1 and DQB1 were typed in roughly 620-640 donors, DQA1 in 500 to 550, DPA1 in 600 to 610, and DPB1 in 450 to 480. Because of strong linkage in the cohort, roughly five DR-DQ haplotypes were treated as single units for association and clustering. To predict cytomegalovirus infection status, the study brought together high-throughput TCR immunosequencing, statistical association of individual TCRs with disease status, and machine learning. Donor age, sex, ethnicity and CMV serostatus were collected together with the repertoire data. In a later genetic analysis, genome-wide SNP genotypes for 398 of the 666 donors were used, and that subset was treated as a discovery cohort. Of the 300 to 400 genotyped donors, about 84% fell in the genetic ancestry cluster associated with self-reported Caucasian donors. The study profiled the T cell repertoires of about 720 subjects by immunosequencing and related them to cytomegalovirus serostatus. Rather than using new phenotypic data, the later analysis identified candidate immune exposures from TCR beta sequences and from how often those sequences occurred across donors. In addition to the first cohort of around 670 subjects, a separate validation cohort of approximately 130 different subjects was used. Here is what the overall study found, with its caveats: In vitro tests confirmed that a few of the cytomegalovirus-associated TCR beta chains recognize cytomegalovirus antigens. The study listed 170 or so TCR beta chains as associated with cytomegalovirus. In a later analysis, several top co-occurrence clusters were reported to appear linked to parvovirus B19, influenza, CMV and Epstein-Barr virus. According to a later analysis, most CMV-associated TCR beta chains appeared to be HLA-restricted, and the HLA associations seemed to be driven largely by CMV exposure. In an earlier analysis of some 500 of the donors, most TCR beta V segments appeared in productive rearrangements about 87% or about 30% of the time, broadly matching IMGT annotations. CMV serostatus was the only immune exposure information available for the cohort. A later analysis found that TCR association rates varied across HLA loci, with DRB1 alleles showing the most associated TCRs and HLA-C alleles the fewest. Compared with equally common non-associated chains, HLA-associated TCR beta chains in a later analysis were more clonally expanded and had lower generation probabilities. In a later analysis, 16,951 TCR beta sequences were associated with specific HLA alleles at a false discovery rate of 0.05. Some IMGT-functional V segments, including TRBV6-2 and TRBV6-3, could not be told apart with the 87-base-pair reads, so those segments were excluded. This cohort had only TCR beta chains sequenced, and the lack of alpha or paired-chain data limited which features could be detected. Because HLA typing was missing for some donors at each locus, association tests included only the typed subset. An association between a missense DCLRE1C variant and V-gene and J-gene trimming of TCR beta chains was found in a later genetic analysis and replicated in an independent cohort. Compared with the roughly 670-donor mean, donors in an Asian-associated ancestry cluster had fewer N-insertions in productive TCRs, according to a later genetic analysis. Linkage disequilibrium might explain the correlated functional status among segregating V segments, but an unknown experimental factor could not be excluded. It was suggested by the authors that the approach could potentially be generalized to other disease states and immunological phenotypes. The presence/absence analyses assumed that sequencing depth was roughly uniform across donors, and that assumption may not be true. While some public TCRs were present in many individuals, most TCR sequences turned up only very rarely across donors. Assigning TCR associations to individual alleles was difficult when HLA alleles, especially DR and DQ, strongly co-occurred. A group of highly shared sequence variants was considered likely to be a technical artifact of the sequencing pipeline. A further reported finding was that TCR beta sequences accurately predicted the HLA-A and HLA-B alleles for most subjects in the first cohort. The classifier was reported to diagnose cytomegalovirus status with high specificity and sensitivity in both the original cohort and the validation cohort. Over 15 rarely observed V segments, including chromosome 9 orphons, were excluded from the earlier analysis of several hundred of the donors because counts were too low.

The cohort comprised fewer than 700 healthy bone marrow donors. All cohort members were sampled while nominally healthy, although unrecorded immune exposures were likely present. The donor was CMV seronegative and belonged to the group of 380 or so seronegative cohort members. Each donor provided a peripheral blood sample, and peripheral blood mononuclear cells were used for TCR beta sequencing. The Qiagen DNeasy Blood Extraction Kit was used to extract genomic DNA from the blood cell samples. As for this clone: Its recognized antigen is unknown. Per-nucleotide qualities are absent, and no much larger clonotype sits a single base away.

Library method: the immunoSEQ multiplex PCR assay. A mixture of 60 forward primers for TCR Vbeta segments and 13 reverse primers for TCR Jbeta segments was used in the multiplex PCR. The CDR3 region of rearranged TCR beta genes was amplified from genomic DNA with a multiplex PCR assay. On the Illumina HiSeq System, the amplified TCR beta libraries were sequenced as 87-base-pair reads. As for how the authors treated the data: Across the 640 or so repertoires, a later analysis counted tens of millions of unique TCR beta chains, roughly 11 million of which were shared by at least two donors. A nearest-neighbor algorithm error-corrected the raw reads and collapsed the reads into unique sequences, merging closely related sequences to remove PCR and sequencing errors. V, D and J gene segments were assigned by aligning CDR3 sequences to IMGT reference sequences. For a sequence to be retained, a match of at least six nucleotides was required to both a V gene segment and a J gene segment. Rearrangements were called productive when the CDR3 lacked stop codons and stayed in frame with V and J; all others were non-productive. Following IMGT convention, CDR3 was defined as the stretch from the second conserved V-encoded cysteine up to the conserved J-encoded phenylalanine. In an earlier analysis of roughly 580 of the donors, sequences lacking an unambiguous match to a single V gene segment were excluded. An earlier analysis of almost 600 of the donors classified V segments as functional when productive rearrangements were above 56.7% and as segregating when the standard deviation between donors was above 5%. A statistical classification framework was developed to diagnose cytomegalovirus status using the catalog of TCR beta chain sequences. A later analysis assigned V and J genes by comparing TCR nucleotide sequences with IMGT/GENE-DB human TR gene sequences. A later analysis assigned CDR3 sequences and most-parsimonious VDJ recombination scenarios with the TCRdist pipeline. In a later analysis, each TCR beta chain was defined by its CDR3 amino acid sequence together with its V-gene family, and reads without a unique V-gene family were excluded. A later analysis removed nearly 600 highly shared, low-generation-probability nucleotide sequences to deal with suspected cross-contamination and a sequencing artifact. For each public chain, a later analysis derived a clonal expansion index from normalized ranks of inferred template counts within each repertoire. Generation probabilities in a later analysis came from a VDJ recombination model fitted to out-of-frame rearrangements, and those results were checked against IGoR. Hypergeometric tests were used in a later analysis to score TCR-TCR, TCR-HLA and TCR-CMV co-occurrence, with a repertoire-size bias correction applied to the TCR pairs. To estimate false discovery rates, a later analysis permuted the HLA or CMV assignments 20 times. A later analysis grouped co-occurring TCRs with DBSCAN, adding TCRdist sequence similarity when clustering within HLA-allele-positive subsets. Repertoires with fewer than 30,000 or more than 120,000 public chains, plus five repertoires with anomalous nucleotide sharing, were excluded from co-occurrence clustering. Not all clones reach the TCRdb copy of this immuneACCESS table, which keeps in-frame sequences only. Checked studies attribute under half of the gap to unresolved V genes and leave the rest unexplained. Clone size and the V and J calls come from that table; the DNA yielded D and trimming. For this sample there are about 130,000 clones; 75% to 85% appear just once. The biggest ten clones account for more than 1.5% of the sample.

The CDR3 contains 15 residues, cysteine and phenylalanine counted. The only DNA kept is the CDR3, 45 bases in frame from the first base. Trimming removed 2 bases from V and 5 bases from J; the gene matches leave 9 bases unexplained. As encoded in the germline V gene, CDR1 is LGHNA while CDR2 is YNFKEQ. The chain employs TRBV4-2 and TRBJ2-7; 7 bases in the middle match TRBD1. The sequence was obtained from a man aged 50 to 60 in good health and CMV-seronegative. Sequenced sample: PBMCs. CDR3 sequence: CASSQHEGARDEQYF. The nucleotide sequence reads as follows: TGTGCCAGCAGCCAACACGAGGGGGCGAGAGACGAGCAGTACTTC.